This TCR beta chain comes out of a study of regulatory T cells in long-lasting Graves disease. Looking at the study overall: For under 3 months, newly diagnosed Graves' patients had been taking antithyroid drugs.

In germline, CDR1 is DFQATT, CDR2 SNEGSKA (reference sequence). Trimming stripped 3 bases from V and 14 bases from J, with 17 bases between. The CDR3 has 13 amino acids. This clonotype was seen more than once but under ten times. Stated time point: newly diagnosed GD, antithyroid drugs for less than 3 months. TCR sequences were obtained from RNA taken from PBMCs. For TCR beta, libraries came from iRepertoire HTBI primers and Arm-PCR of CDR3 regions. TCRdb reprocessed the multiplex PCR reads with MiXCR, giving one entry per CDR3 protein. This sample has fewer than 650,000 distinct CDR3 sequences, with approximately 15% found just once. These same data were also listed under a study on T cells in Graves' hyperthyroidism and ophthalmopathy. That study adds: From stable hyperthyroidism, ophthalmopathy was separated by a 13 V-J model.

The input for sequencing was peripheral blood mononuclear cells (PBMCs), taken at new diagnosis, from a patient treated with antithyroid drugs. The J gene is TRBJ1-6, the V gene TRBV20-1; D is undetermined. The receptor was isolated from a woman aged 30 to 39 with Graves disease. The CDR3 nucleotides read TGCAGTGCTAGGACGCTGCGGGCATTCTCCCTCCACTTT. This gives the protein CSARTLRAFSLHF.